This T cell receptor beta chain originates from a study of blood T cell repertoires in COVID-19. Overall study: The origin of the acute and convalescent COVID-19 samples was the United States, Italy and Spain.

Generated by immunoSEQ multiplex PCR, the TCRdb table keeps only in-frame clones and is missing some. This table has roughly 400,000 clones, 88% appearing once. Within 2 weeks of study entry, exposed participants had contacted a PCR-confirmed or clinician-diagnosed COVID-19 case. Trimming cost V 1 base and J 6 bases; bases outside gene matches: 2. CDR1 is MNHEY and CDR2 is SVGAGI in the germline V gene. The CDR3 has 13 residues. The sequence derives from a woman aged 18-29 years who had been exposed to COVID-19. The chain employs TRBV6-5 and TRBJ2-7; TRBD1 matches 8 bases. The sequenced sample consisted of PBMCs or T cells enriched from blood (not recorded which). The CDR3 region is CASSYLDRAEQYF. In DNA, the CDR3 is TGTGCCAGCAGTTACTTGGACAGGGCCGAGCAGTACTTC.